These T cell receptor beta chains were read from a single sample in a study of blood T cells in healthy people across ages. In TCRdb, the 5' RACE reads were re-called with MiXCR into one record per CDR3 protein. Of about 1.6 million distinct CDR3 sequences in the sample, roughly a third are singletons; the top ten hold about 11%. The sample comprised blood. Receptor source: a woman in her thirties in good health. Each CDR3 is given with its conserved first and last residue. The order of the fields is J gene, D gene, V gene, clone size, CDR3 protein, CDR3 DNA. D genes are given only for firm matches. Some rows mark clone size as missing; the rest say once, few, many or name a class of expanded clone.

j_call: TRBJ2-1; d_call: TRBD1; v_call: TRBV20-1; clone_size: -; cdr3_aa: CSTSRGPLSSYNEQFF; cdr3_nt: TGCAGTACTTCGAGGGGGCCTTTGAGCTCCTACAATGAGCAGTTCTTC
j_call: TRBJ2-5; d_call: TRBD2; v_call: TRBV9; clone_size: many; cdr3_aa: CASSWGASGGPGETQYF; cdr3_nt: TGTGCCAGCAGCTGGGGGGCTAGCGGGGGCCCTGGGGAGACCCAGTACTTC
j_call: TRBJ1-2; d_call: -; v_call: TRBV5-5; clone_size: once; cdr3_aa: CASSLVAGTDGYTF; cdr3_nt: TGTGCCAGCAGCTTGGTGGCAGGGACGGATGGCTACACCTTC
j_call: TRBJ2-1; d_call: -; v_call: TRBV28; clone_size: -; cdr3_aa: CASSLRGGRSYNEQFF; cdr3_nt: TGTGCCAGCAGTTTGAGGGGGGGACGGTCCTACAATGAGCAGTTCTTC
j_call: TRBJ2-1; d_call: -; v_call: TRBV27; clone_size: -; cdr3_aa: CASSKIPKSSSVNEQFF; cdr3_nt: TGTGCCAGCAGCAAAATTCCGAAAAGCTCCTCCGTCAATGAGCAGTTCTTC
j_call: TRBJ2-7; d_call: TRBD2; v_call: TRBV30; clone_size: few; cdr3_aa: CAWGTSGRSEQYF; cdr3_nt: TGTGCCTGGGGGACTAGCGGGAGAAGCGAGCAGTACTTC
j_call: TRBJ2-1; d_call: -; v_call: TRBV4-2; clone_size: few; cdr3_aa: CASSQATGLPNEQFF; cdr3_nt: TGTGCCAGCAGCCAGGCAACAGGGCTCCCCAATGAGCAGTTCTTC
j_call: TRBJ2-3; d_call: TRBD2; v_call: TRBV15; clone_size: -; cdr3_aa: CATSRVGALASGSADTQYF; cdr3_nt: TGTGCCACCAGCAGAGTGGGGGCGCTGGCTAGCGGGTCGGCAGATACGCAGTATTTT
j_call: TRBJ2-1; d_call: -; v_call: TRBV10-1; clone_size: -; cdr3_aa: CASGGQSEQFF; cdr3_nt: TGCGCCAGCGGCGGACAGTCTGAGCAGTTCTTC
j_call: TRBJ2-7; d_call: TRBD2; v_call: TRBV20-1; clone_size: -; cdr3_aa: CSARDPQAGGGYEQYF; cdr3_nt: TGCAGTGCTAGAGATCCCCAAGCGGGAGGGGGCTACGAGCAGTACTTC
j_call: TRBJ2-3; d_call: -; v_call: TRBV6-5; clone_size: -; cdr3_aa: CASSYSPGASTDTQYF; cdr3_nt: TGTGCCAGCAGTTACTCGCCTGGGGCTAGCACAGATACGCAGTATTTT
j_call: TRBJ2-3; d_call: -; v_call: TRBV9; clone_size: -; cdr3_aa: CASSTEGGRNTQYF; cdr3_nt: TGTGCCAGCAGCACAGAGGGGGGGCGGAATACGCAGTATTTT
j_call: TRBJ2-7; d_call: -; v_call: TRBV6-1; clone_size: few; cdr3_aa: CASIRPSSYEQYF; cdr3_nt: TGTGCCAGCATTAGACCTAGCTCCTACGAGCAGTACTTC
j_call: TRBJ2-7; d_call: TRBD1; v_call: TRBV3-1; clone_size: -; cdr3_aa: CASRLAGTGPYEQYF; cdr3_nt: TGTGCCAGCAGGCTTGCCGGGACAGGCCCCTACGAGCAGTACTTC
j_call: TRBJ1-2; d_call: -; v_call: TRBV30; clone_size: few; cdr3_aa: CAWSPVYGYTF; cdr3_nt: TGTGCCTGGAGTCCCGTCTATGGCTACACCTTC
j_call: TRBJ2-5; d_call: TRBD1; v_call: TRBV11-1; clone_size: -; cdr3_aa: CAGSLGQGQESQYF; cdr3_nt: TGTGCCGGCAGCCTCGGACAGGGCCAAGAGTCCCAGTACTTC
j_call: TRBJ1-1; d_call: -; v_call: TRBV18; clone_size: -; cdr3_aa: CASSHSRNTEAFF; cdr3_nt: TGTGCCAGCTCACACTCAAGGAACACTGAAGCTTTCTTT
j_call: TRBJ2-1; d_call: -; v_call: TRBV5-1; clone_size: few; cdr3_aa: CASSPPGHLNNEQFF; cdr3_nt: TGCGCCAGCAGCCCCCCGGGACACCTTAACAATGAGCAGTTCTTC
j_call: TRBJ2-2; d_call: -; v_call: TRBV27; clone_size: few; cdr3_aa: CASSLGGPANTGELFF; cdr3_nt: TGTGCCAGCAGTTTGGGGGGACCAGCGAACACCGGGGAGCTGTTTTTT
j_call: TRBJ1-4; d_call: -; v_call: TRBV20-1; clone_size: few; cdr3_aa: CSASLTLAGEKLFF; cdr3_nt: TGCAGTGCTAGTCTAACTCTGGCGGGAGAAAAACTGTTTTTT
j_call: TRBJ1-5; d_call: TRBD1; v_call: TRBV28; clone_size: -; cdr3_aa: CASRLGTGPNQPQHF; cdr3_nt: TGTGCCAGCAGATTAGGGACAGGACCAAATCAGCCCCAGCATTTT
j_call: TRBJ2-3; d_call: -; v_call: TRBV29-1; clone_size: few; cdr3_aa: CSVEVATGRLGTDTQYF; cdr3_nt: TGCAGCGTTGAAGTTGCAACGGGACGCCTCGGCACAGATACGCAGTATTTT
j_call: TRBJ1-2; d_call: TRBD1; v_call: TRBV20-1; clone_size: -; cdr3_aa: CSAEDREYGYTF; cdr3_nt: TGCAGTGCTGAAGACAGGGAATATGGCTACACCTTC
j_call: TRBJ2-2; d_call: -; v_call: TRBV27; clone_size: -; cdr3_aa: CASSLTEGANTGELFF; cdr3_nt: TGTGCCAGCAGTTTAACCGAAGGGGCGAACACCGGGGAGCTGTTTTTT
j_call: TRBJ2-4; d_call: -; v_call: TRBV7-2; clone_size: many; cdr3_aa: CASSLGVRENIQYF; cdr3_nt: TGTGCCAGCAGCTTAGGCGTCAGAGAAAACATTCAGTACTTC
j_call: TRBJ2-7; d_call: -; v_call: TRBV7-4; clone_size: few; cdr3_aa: CASSSSPAQGHEQYF; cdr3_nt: TGTGCCAGCAGCTCCTCGCCCGCACAGGGCCACGAGCAGTACTTC
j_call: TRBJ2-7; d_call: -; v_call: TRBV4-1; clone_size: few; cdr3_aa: CASSQAADSPPYEQYF; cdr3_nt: TGCGCCAGCAGCCAAGCAGCCGACTCCCCCCCCTACGAGCAGTACTTC
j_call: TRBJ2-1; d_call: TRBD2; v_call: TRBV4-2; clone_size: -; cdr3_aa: CASSQVFSGGADNEQFF; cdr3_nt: TGTGCCAGCAGCCAAGTTTTCAGCGGGGGGGCAGACAATGAGCAGTTCTTC
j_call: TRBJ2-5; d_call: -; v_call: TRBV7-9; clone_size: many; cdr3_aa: CASSDGHEETQYF; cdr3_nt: TGTGCCAGCAGCGATGGCCACGAAGAGACCCAGTACTTC
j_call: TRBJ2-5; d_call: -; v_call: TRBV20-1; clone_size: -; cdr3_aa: CSATSGGPQETQYF; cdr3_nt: TGCAGTGCTACCAGCGGCGGACCCCAAGAGACCCAGTACTTC
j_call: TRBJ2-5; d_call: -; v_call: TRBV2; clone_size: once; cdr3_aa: CASGTLKLGETHYF; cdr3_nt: TGTGCCAGCGGAACACTTAAACTCGGGGAGACCCACTACTTC
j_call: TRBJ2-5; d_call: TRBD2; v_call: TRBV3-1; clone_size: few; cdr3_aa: CASSQEWRAGGPIETQYF; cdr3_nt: TGCGCCAGCAGCCAAGAATGGAGAGCGGGAGGGCCTATAGAGACCCAGTACTTC
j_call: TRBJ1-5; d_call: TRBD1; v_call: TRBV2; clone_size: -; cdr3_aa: CASSRYGTGNQPQHF; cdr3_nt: TGTGCCAGCAGCAGATACGGGACAGGTAATCAGCCCCAGCATTTT
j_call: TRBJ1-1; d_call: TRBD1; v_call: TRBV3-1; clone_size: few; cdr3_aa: CASSPFGTGGADTEAFF; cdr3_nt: TGTGCCAGCAGCCCCTTTGGGACAGGGGGCGCGGACACTGAAGCTTTCTTT
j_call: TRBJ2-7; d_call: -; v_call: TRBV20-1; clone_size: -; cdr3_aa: CSARTPGLPGSEQYF; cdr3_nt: TGCAGTGCTAGGACCCCGGGACTGCCCGGTAGCGAGCAGTACTTC
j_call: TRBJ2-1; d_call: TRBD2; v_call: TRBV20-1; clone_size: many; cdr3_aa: CSAFPTSGFRNEQFF; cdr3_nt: TGCAGTGCTTTCCCGACTAGCGGGTTTAGGAATGAGCAGTTCTTC
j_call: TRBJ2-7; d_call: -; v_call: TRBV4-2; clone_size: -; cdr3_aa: CASSQGGEAYEQYF; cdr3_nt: TGTGCCAGCAGCCAAGGGGGGGAGGCCTACGAGCAGTACTTC
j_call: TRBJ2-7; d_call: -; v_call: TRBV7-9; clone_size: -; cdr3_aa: CASSLVQAEWGYEQYF; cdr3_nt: TGTGCCAGCAGCCTTGTACAGGCCGAGTGGGGCTACGAGCAGTACTTC
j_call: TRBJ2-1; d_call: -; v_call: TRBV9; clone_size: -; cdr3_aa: CASSPSHGGHYNEQFF; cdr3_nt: TGTGCCAGCAGCCCCAGTCATGGGGGGCACTACAATGAGCAGTTCTTC
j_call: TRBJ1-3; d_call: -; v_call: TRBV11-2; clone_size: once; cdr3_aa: CAGSLAHSGNTIYF; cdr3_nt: TGTGCCGGCAGCTTAGCACACTCTGGAAACACCATATATTTT
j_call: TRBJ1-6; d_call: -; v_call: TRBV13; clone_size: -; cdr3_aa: CASSPLRGTSPLHF; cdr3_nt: TGTGCCAGCAGCCCCCTGCGAGGGACTTCACCCCTCCACTTT
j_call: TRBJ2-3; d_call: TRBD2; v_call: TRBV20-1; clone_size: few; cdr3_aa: CSGLGTSVADTQYF; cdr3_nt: TGCAGTGGCCTCGGGACTAGCGTTGCAGATACGCAGTATTTT
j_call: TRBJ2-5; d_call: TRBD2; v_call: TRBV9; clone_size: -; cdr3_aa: CASSVEGTSQETQYF; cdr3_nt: TGTGCCAGCAGCGTAGAAGGGACTAGCCAAGAGACCCAGTACTTC
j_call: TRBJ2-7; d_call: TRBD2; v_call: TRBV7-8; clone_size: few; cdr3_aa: CASSLGGLAGAESYEQYF; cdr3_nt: TGTGCCAGCAGCTTAGGGGGCCTAGCGGGAGCCGAATCCTACGAGCAGTACTTC
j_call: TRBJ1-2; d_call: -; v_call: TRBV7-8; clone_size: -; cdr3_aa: CASSLAPSYSYGYTF; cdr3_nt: TGTGCCAGCAGCTTAGCCCCTTCTTATTCCTATGGCTACACCTTC
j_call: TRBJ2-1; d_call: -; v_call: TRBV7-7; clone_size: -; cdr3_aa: CASSLALSGSSYNEQFF; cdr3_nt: TGTGCCAGCAGCTTAGCGTTGAGTGGCAGCTCCTACAATGAGCAGTTCTTC
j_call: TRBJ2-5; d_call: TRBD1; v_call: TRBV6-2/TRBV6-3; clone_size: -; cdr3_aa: CASSYSGTGVQETQYF; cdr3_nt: TGTGCCAGCAGTTACTCGGGGACAGGGGTTCAAGAGACCCAGTACTTC
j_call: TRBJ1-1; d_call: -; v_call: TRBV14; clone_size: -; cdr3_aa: CASSQETSRNAEAFF; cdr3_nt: TGTGCCAGCAGCCAAGAGACCTCAAGGAACGCTGAAGCTTTCTTT
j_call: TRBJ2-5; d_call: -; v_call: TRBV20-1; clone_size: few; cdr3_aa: CSAREGRELQETQYF; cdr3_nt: TGCAGTGCTAGAGAAGGACGGGAACTACAAGAGACCCAGTACTTC
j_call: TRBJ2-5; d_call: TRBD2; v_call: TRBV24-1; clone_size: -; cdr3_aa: CATGDSRAGGGETQYF; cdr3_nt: TGTGCCACCGGTGATTCCAGAGCGGGAGGGGGAGAGACCCAGTACTTC
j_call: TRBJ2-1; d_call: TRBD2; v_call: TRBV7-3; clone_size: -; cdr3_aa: CASSLHPRTSGRLGEQFF; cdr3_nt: TGTGCCAGCAGCCTACACCCCCGGACTAGCGGGAGATTGGGTGAGCAGTTCTTC
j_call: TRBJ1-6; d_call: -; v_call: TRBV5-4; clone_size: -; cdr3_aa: CASSLDEGRGSPLHF; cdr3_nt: TGTGCCAGCAGCTTGGATGAGGGGCGCGGTTCACCCCTCCACTTT
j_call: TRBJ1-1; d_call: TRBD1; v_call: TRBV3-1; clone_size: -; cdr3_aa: CASSQDDRDTEAFF; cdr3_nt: TGTGCCAGCAGCCAAGACGACAGGGACACTGAAGCTTTCTTT